This T cell receptor (beta chain) derives from a study of blood T cell repertoires in COVID-19. Here immunoSEQ multiplex PCR was the method, and the copy in TCRdb shows in-frame clones only, minus some. This sample carries around 160,000 clones, about 92% of them seen once, and the ten largest clones take about a sixth. With V trimmed by 5 bases and J by 8 bases, 14 bases remained unmatched. This CDR3 has 16 residues. Germline V gene lookup returns CDR1 MDHEN and CDR2 SYDVKM. This receptor was identified in a man aged 55-75 years with active or convalescent COVID-19. The material sequenced was peripheral blood. The chain uses TRBV28 and TRBJ2-1; TRBD2 aligns across 8 bases. The CDR3: CASSGASGGAWDEQFF. Here the CDR3 DNA reads TGTGCCAGCAGTGGAGCCTCCGGGGGGGCCTGGGATGAGCAGTTCTTC.